Listed below are T cell receptor beta chains from one sample, sequenced in a study of blood T cell repertoires in COVID-19. The data were produced by immunoSEQ multiplex PCR, yet TCRdb's version contains in-frame clones alone and is incomplete. The repertoire holds roughly 16,000 clones, with 65% to 90% as singletons. Sequencing was performed on peripheral blood. The origin of the receptors is a man aged 80 or over with active COVID-19. The conserved cysteine and the conserved F or W are not part of the CDR3 here. Fields, in order: clone size, J gene, V gene, CDR3 protein. Size tells how often a clone was seen (once, few, many) or the class of an expanded clone, and some rows leave it out.

abundance: .; j_gene: TRBJ2-5; v_gene: TRBV7-8; CDR3aa: ASSLANYRGRETQY
abundance: .; j_gene: TRBJ1-6; v_gene: TRBV5-1; CDR3aa: ASSSRDRDNSPLH
abundance: few; j_gene: TRBJ2-6; v_gene: TRBV7-9; CDR3aa: ASSWLAGPSGANVLT
abundance: .; j_gene: TRBJ2-7; v_gene: TRBV6-6; CDR3aa: ASSSSDYEQY
abundance: .; j_gene: TRBJ1-2; v_gene: TRBV28; CDR3aa: ASSAPGGSDYGYT
abundance: .; j_gene: TRBJ2-5; v_gene: TRBV27; CDR3aa: ASSAGILAGAGETQY
abundance: .; j_gene: TRBJ1-1; v_gene: TRBV30; CDR3aa: AWSRQGFYNTEAF
abundance: .; j_gene: TRBJ2-7; v_gene: TRBV25-1; CDR3aa: ASSLTSSGEQY
abundance: .; j_gene: TRBJ2-5; v_gene: TRBV2; CDR3aa: ASSERGQYLGTQY
abundance: medium-sized; j_gene: TRBJ2-3; v_gene: TRBV6-6; CDR3aa: ASSNYEVPDTQY
abundance: .; j_gene: TRBJ1-6; v_gene: TRBV27; CDR3aa: ASSDRGIGNSPLH
abundance: .; j_gene: TRBJ2-7; v_gene: TRBV27; CDR3aa: ASRGRIQLSYEQY
abundance: .; j_gene: TRBJ1-4; v_gene: TRBV11-2; CDR3aa: ASSPGGNNEKLF